These 18 T cell receptor beta chains were sequenced from one sample in a study of Ad26.COV2.S vaccination and SARS-CoV-2 variants (dated by TCRdb to 2020 to 2022). In the paper's terms, the treatment or condition label means: around 19 received Ad26.COV2.S at low or high dose, single or two shots; about 5 received placebo; per-sample allocation not given. Repertoires of vaccine and placebo recipients were sequenced from samples taken on day 63 after the first injection. Libraries came from the immunoSEQ multiplex PCR assay. TCRdb retrieved this table from immuneACCESS and kept in-frame rearrangements only. Not all clones are present; in checked studies, unresolved V genes account for under half, and no reason is known for the remainder. This sample gives hundreds of thousands of clones in total; 87% of them show up just once. Of the sample, about 3.4% is held by the ten largest clones. The sequences come from peripheral blood, collected in a trial of Ad26.COV2.S vaccine versus placebo. The receptors originated from a person aged 18 to 59 who received the Ad26.COV2.S COVID-19 vaccine or a placebo.

V gene TRBV27 combines with J gene TRBJ1-2; D may be TRBD1 (6 bases). V lost 3 bases and J 4 bases, leaving 18 bases between the germline ends. Per germline, CDR1 MNHEY and CDR2 SMNVEV (reference sequence). This CDR3 comprises 16 residues. The CDR3: CASSLFQTGWPYGYTF. Written as DNA, the CDR3 is TGTGCCAGCAGTTTGTTCCAAACAGGGTGGCCCTATGGCTACACCTTC.

The rearrangement links TRBV6-6 to TRBJ2-7; D might be TRBD1 or TRBD2, each matching 5 bases. Germline V gives CDR1 MNHNY, CDR2 SVGAGI (reference sequence). This CDR3 has 13 residues. The V end was cut by 2 bases, the J end by 0 bases, with 5 bases between. CDR3 region: CASSYGGSYEQYF. CDR3 nucleotides: TGTGCCAGCAGTTACGGGGGCTCCTACGAGCAGTACTTC.

The V and J genes are TRBV27 and TRBJ1-3; no clear D gene. V shed 5 bases and J shed 0 bases, with 8 bases lying between them. Germline V CDR1 and CDR2: MNHEY, SMNVEV (reference sequence). The CDR3 spans 14 residues. This CDR3 is CASSPRSSGNTIYF. The CDR3, as DNA: TGTGCCAGCAGTCCCCGGAGCTCTGGAAACACCATATATTTT.

V and J are TRBV5-4 and TRBJ2-5, with D uncertain. Germline CDR1 reads SGHNT; CDR2 reads YYREEE (reference sequence). With 0 bases removed from V and 1 base from J, the gap between germline ends came to 4 bases. CDR3 length: 13 amino acids. The chain's CDR3 is CASSLGTQETQYF. CDR3 DNA sequence: TGTGCCAGCAGCTTGGGGACCCAAGAGACCCAGTACTTC.

This chain uses TRBV7-8 with TRBJ1-2; D remains unclear. CDR3 size: 15 residues. Germline V gene sequence: CDR1 SGHVS, CDR2 FQNEAQ. V lost 5 bases, J lost 2 bases, and 15 bases lay in between. CDR3 bases: TGTGCCAGCAGCCCCCGATCAGGCTTGAACTATGGCTACACCTTC. This codes for CASSPRSGLNYGYTF.

The gene calls are TRBV12-5 and TRBJ1-6, with unresolved D. This CDR3 spans 15 amino acids. Deletions cut 5 bases from V and 10 bases from J, with 18 bases between. From germline, CDR1 is LGHNT and CDR2 FRNRAP. This CDR3 is CASGQSGSLGSPLHF. For the CDR3, the DNA is TGTGCTAGTGGTCAGTCCGGGAGTCTCGGGTCACCCCTCCACTTT. The full variable domain, with the rest looked up from reference TRBV12-5 and TRBJ1-6, is DARVTQTPRHKVTEMGQEVTMRCQPILGHNTVFWYRQTMMQGLELLAYFRNRAPLDDSGMPKDRFSAEMPDATLATLKIQPSEPRDSAVYFCASGQSGSLGSPLHFGNGTRLTVT.

With respect to this clone: The identical CDR3 is also encoded by other nucleotide sequences in the sample. The V and J genes are TRBV27 and TRBJ2-1; 7 bases line up with TRBD2. V lost 6 bases and J lost 0; bases outside the gene matches: 2. There are 14 residues in the CDR3. Germline assignment: CDR1 MNHEY and CDR2 SMNVEV (reference sequence). The CDR3 DNA sequence: TGTGCCAGCAGCCGCGGGAGCTCCTACAATGAGCAGTTCTTC. It yields the protein CASSRGSSYNEQFF.

The gene calls are TRBV9 and TRBJ2-1, with TRBD1 as a possible D gene (5 bases). This CDR3 has 12 residues. V was trimmed by 3 bases and J by 7 bases, leaving 8 bases between them. In germline, CDR1 is SGDLS, CDR2 YYNGEE. The DNA for the CDR3 is TGTGCCAGCAGCGCGGACACTAATGAGCAGTTCTTC. This encodes CASSADTNEQFF.

The chain carries TRBV9 and TRBJ2-3; TRBD2 matches 8 bases. V lost 0 bases and J lost 6; bases outside the gene matches: 6. CDR3 length: 15 residues. The germline gives CDR1 SGDLS, CDR2 YYNGEE. Written as DNA, the CDR3 is TGTGCCAGCAGCGTAGCGGGGACTAGGGGGGATACGCAGTATTTT. This codes for CASSVAGTRGDTQYF.

The chain employs TRBV7-2 and TRBJ2-5; D gene unclear. V was clipped by 6 bases and J by 0 bases, with 11 bases between them. CDR3 length: 14 residues. The germline gives CDR1 SGHTA, CDR2 FQGNSA. The chain's CDR3 is CASSRLQYQETQYF. CDR3 nucleotide sequence: TGTGCCAGCAGTCGGCTCCAGTACCAAGAGACCCAGTACTTC.

The chain links TRBV7-2 to TRBJ2-2; 7 nucleotides match TRBD1. This CDR3 has 17 amino acids. Losses at the gene ends were 7 bases for V and 2 bases for J; bases not matched to a gene: 13. From germline, CDR1 is SGHTA and CDR2 FQGNSA. CDR3 nucleotide sequence: TGTGCCAGCACCCCCTCACCAGGACAGGTTAACACCGGGGAGCTGTTTTTT. Residues: CASTPSPGQVNTGELFF.

This rearrangement joins TRBV6-5 to TRBJ1-2, with D hard to call. Per the germline V gene, CDR1 is MNHEY and CDR2 is SVGAGI. The CDR3 is 13 residues long. Trimming left V 0 bases short and J 8 bases short, with 10 bases between. CDR3 residues: CASSYSEGSGYTF. CDR3 in DNA: TGTGCCAGCAGTTACTCGGAGGGCTCCGGCTACACCTTC.

The V call is TRBV7-2, the J call TRBJ1-2, with a possible D match to TRBD1 (6 bases). CDR3 size: 14 residues. The germline V gene encodes CDR1 SGHTA and CDR2 FQGNSA. The V end lost 2 bases, the J end lost 3 bases, and 10 bases lay between the germline ends. The CDR3 sequence: CASSLYRADYGYTF. The CDR3 DNA sequence: TGTGCCAGCAGCTTATACAGGGCTGACTATGGCTACACCTTC. The whole variable domain, remainder taken from reference TRBV7-2 and TRBJ1-2, is GAGVSQSPSNKVTEKGKDVELRCDPISGHTALYWYRQSLGQGLEFLIYFQGNSAPDKSGLPSDRFSAERTGGSVSTLTIQRTQQEDSAVYLCASSLYRADYGYTFGSGTRLTVV.

This rearrangement joins TRBV27 to TRBJ2-7; either TRBD1 or TRBD2 may supply D (6 bases each). Trimming removed 5 bases at V and 1 base at J, with 15 bases between. CDR3 length equals 15 residues. CDR1 is MNHEY and CDR2 is SMNVEV in the germline V gene (reference sequence). CDR3 residues: CASSQREGGSYEQYF. CDR3 sequence (DNA): TGTGCCAGCAGTCAACGCGAAGGGGGGTCCTACGAGCAGTACTTC.

The chain couples TRBV7-9 to TRBJ1-2, with 9 bases that match TRBD1. The CDR3 has 15 amino acids. Germline-derived CDR1 and CDR2 are SEHNR and FQNEAQ (reference sequence). Trimming removed 0 bases from V and 6 bases from J; junction bases left unmatched: 5. DNA for the CDR3: TGTGCCAGCAGCTTAGCCCGGGACAGGGAGGATGGCTACACCTTC. Its protein is CASSLARDREDGYTF.

The chain has TRBV27 and TRBJ2-3, with D uncertain. This CDR3 region has 15 residues. Germline values: CDR1 MNHEY, CDR2 SMNVEV (reference sequence). V dropped 0 bases and J dropped 2 bases, with 9 bases sitting between them. The CDR3 bases are TGTGCCAGCAGTTTATCCTGGCCAATCACAGATACGCAGTATTTT. This gives the protein CASSLSWPITDTQYF.

The chain links TRBV9 to TRBJ2-2; D gene unclear. V shed 0 bases and J shed 7 bases, with 4 bases lying between them. The germline V gene encodes CDR1 SGDLS and CDR2 YYNGEE. The CDR3 runs 12 residues. This CDR3 reads CASSVAVGELFF. Written as DNA, the CDR3 is TGTGCCAGCAGCGTAGCGGTCGGGGAGCTGTTTTTT.

The rearrangement joins TRBV9 to TRBJ1-2, with a possible D match to TRBD1 (6 bases). Per the germline V gene, CDR1 is SGDLS and CDR2 is YYNGEE. Trimming pared 4 bases from V and 4 bases from J, leaving 17 bases between. The CDR3 has 15 residues. The CDR3 loop is CASSPRQAGIYGYTF. The CDR3 DNA is TGTGCCAGCAGCCCCCGACAGGCAGGGATCTATGGCTACACCTTC.